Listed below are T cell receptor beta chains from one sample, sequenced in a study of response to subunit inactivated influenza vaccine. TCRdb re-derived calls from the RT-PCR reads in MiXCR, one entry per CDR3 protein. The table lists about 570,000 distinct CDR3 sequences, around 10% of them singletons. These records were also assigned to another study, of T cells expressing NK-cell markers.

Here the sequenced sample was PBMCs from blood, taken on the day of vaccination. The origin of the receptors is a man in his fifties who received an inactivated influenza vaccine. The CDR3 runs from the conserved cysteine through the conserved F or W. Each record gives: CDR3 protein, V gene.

CASSLPQLAGRSTDTQYF | TRBV5-8
CASSIRGGRATITGELFF | TRBV19
CASSYGSGQYGYTF | TRBV6-2/TRBV6-3
CASSLPSGGNGANVLTF | TRBV12-3/TRBV12-4
CSVAGTGALGGSGNTIYF | TRBV29-1
CSAEGGQETQYF | TRBV20-1
CASSLRGRSNQPQHF | TRBV27
CAWTLDLVSGANVLTF | TRBV30
CASSYGRAVSDEQYF | TRBV6-5
CAISRLAENIQYF | TRBV10-3
CAISEFRTGGITPLHF | TRBV10-3
CASSVGLTHTDTQYF | TRBV7-2
CASSPHPNTGELFF | TRBV5-6
CASSSGQRGLNQPQHF | TRBV5-6
CASTPWSGEQYF | TRBV28
CSARGTSDPKAYNEQFF | TRBV20-1
CASRSNTDTDTQYF | TRBV5-1
CASSLVAGTEQFF | TRBV7-9
CASSSYRQAANEKLFF | TRBV7-6
CASSLAGGSHTDTQYF | TRBV7-9
CATSRDRAGYGYTF | TRBV15
CASRQTVGQPQHF | TRBV19
CASSLGTNREVDTQYF | TRBV11-2
CASSLDKYEQYF | TRBV5-4
CASSYAGTQYF | TRBV6-7
CASSPTGGELEAFF | TRBV5-1
CASSPGLAGAYTGELFF | TRBV12-3/TRBV12-4
CASSSGTGGNEQFF | TRBV5-1
CASSRVNTEAFF | TRBV5-1
CASSLRQGDAGELFF | TRBV7-2
CASSPADGYNSPLHF | TRBV18
CASSLGPSGGSVYEQYF | TRBV5-1